Presented here are 14 T cell receptor beta chains from one specimen sequenced in a study of blood T cell repertoires in COVID-19. The data were produced by immunoSEQ multiplex PCR, yet TCRdb's version contains in-frame clones alone and is incomplete. The profile covers around 77,000 clones, with roughly 80% appearing a single time and approximately 7% taken by the ten largest. Sequencing input: peripheral blood. The receptors derive from a man under 40 with COVID-19, enrolled during active disease.

This clone was detected only a few times. This sequence joins TRBV30 and TRBJ2-7, with TRBD1 matching over 10 bases. This CDR3 contains 15 residues. The V gene end was trimmed by 7 bases and the J gene end by 7 bases; junction bases not matched to a gene: 16. Germline CDR1 and CDR2: GTSNPN and SVGIG (reference sequence). In nucleotides, the CDR3 is TGTGCCTCGAGGGGGAAGGACAGGGGGTCATGGGAGCAGTACTTC. It encodes CASRGKDRGSWEQYF.

Concerning this clone itself: In the same sample, other DNA sequences code for this CDR3. The chain joins TRBV28 to TRBJ2-7, with 12 bases that match TRBD1. The junction had 9 bases not matched to a gene; V was cut back by 7 bases and J by 5 bases. CDR1 is MDHEN and CDR2 is SYDVKM in the germline V gene. This CDR3 comprises 15 residues. The CDR3 nucleotides are TGTGCCAGCATCAAACCGGGACAGGGGGCCCACGAGCAGTACTTC. Translated: CASIKPGQGAHEQYF.

V is TRBV18 and J is TRBJ1-5; D remains unclear. The V gene's germline CDR1 is KGHSH and CDR2 LQKENI. The length of the CDR3 is 15 residues. V gave up 5 bases and J gave up 6 bases, with 17 bases separating them. The CDR3 DNA reads as TGTGCCAGCTCAAGTACGGGAGGGTTGGGTCAGCCCCAGCATTTT. As protein: CASSSTGGLGQPQHF.

The rearrangement uses TRBV15 and TRBJ2-7, with TRBD2 as a possible D gene (7 bases). V was shortened by 5 bases and J by 10 bases, with 21 bases between the two germline ends. CDR3 length: 14 amino acids. CDR1 and CDR2 (germline): LNHNV, YYDKDF (reference sequence). As DNA, the CDR3 is TGTGCCACCAGCCCCCGTGGCGGGGCGGGGGCTCAGTACTTC. Protein product: CATSPRGGAGAQYF. The full variable domain, with the rest looked up from reference TRBV15 and TRBJ2-7, is DAMVIQNPRYQVTQFGKPVTLSCSQTLNHNVMYWYQQKSSQAPKLLFHYYDKDFNNEADTPDNFQSRRPNTSFCFLDIRSPGLGDTAMYLCATSPRGGAGAQYFGPGTRLTVT.

The chain couples TRBV3-1 (or the pseudogene TRBV3-2) to TRBJ1-1; D ambiguous. In germline, CDR1 is LGHDT, CDR2 YNNKEL (reference sequence). V was cut by 2 bases and J by 7 bases, with 8 bases left in between. The length of the CDR3 is 12 residues. As DNA, the CDR3 is TGTGCCAGCAGCCAACGGTACCGTGAAGCTTTCTTT. This encodes CASSQRYREAFF.

The rearrangement uses TRBV19 and TRBJ1-1, with TRBD1 as a possible D gene (5 bases). Germline V gene data show CDR1 as LNHDA and CDR2 as SQIVND (reference sequence). The CDR3 is made up of 15 amino acids. Trimming stripped 1 base from V and 3 bases from J, with 12 bases between. This CDR3 is CASSIGAGRYTEAFF. The DNA for the CDR3 is TGTGCCAGTAGTATAGGGGCAGGGCGGTACACTGAAGCTTTCTTT.

This clone has only one observation. J is TRBJ2-7 and V is TRBV18, with D possibly TRBD1 on 6 matching bases. Germline lookup yields CDR1 KGHSH and CDR2 LQKENI. This CDR3 is built from 15 residues. V lost 6 bases and J lost 0, with 15 bases in between. The CDR3 DNA sequence: TGTGCCAGCTCCCGTACAGGGTATAGCTCCTACGAGCAGTACTTC. It codes for CASSRTGYSSYEQYF.

The chain uses TRBV28 and TRBJ2-1; 8 positions agree with TRBD2. This CDR3 is 14 amino acids long. Unmatched junction bases numbered 10, after V lost 5 bases and J lost 10 bases. Per germline, CDR1 MDHEN and CDR2 SYDVKM. The CDR3 region has the DNA TGTGCCAGCAGTGTGCGAAGCGGGGGAATAGAGCAGTTCTTC. Protein sequence: CASSVRSGGIEQFF.

The chain carries TRBV3-1 (or the pseudogene TRBV3-2) and TRBJ1-1; maybe TRBD1 (5 bases). Germline lookup yields CDR1 LGHDT and CDR2 YNNKEL (reference sequence). The CDR3 is 14 residues long. Trimming pared 1 base from V and 4 bases from J, leaving 10 bases between. CDR3 in DNA: TGTGCCAGCAGCCAAGGGGGAGGGGCCACTGAAGCTTTCTTT. Translated: CASSQGGGATEAFF.

J is TRBJ2-1 and V is TRBV7-9; 9 nucleotides match TRBD1. The CDR3 has 14 amino acids. The trim removed 5 bases at V and 4 bases at J, leaving 3 bases unmatched. Germline values: CDR1 SEHNR, CDR2 FQNEAQ (reference sequence). The CDR3 sequence: CASSNGQGYNEQFF. CDR3 nucleotide sequence: TGTGCCAGCAGCAACGGACAGGGGTACAATGAGCAGTTCTTC.

The chain has TRBV27 and TRBJ2-5; perhaps TRBD1 as D (5 bases). There are 14 residues in the CDR3. The V gene's germline CDR1 is MNHEY and CDR2 SMNVEV (reference sequence). V was trimmed by 5 bases and J by 1 base, leaving 11 bases between them. CDR3 sequence (DNA): TGTGCCAGCAGTCCCCGGACAATCCAAGAGACCCAGTACTTC. Protein: CASSPRTIQETQYF.

This chain links TRBV27 with TRBJ2-2, with unresolved D. The CDR3 covers 14 residues. CDR1 and CDR2 from the germline V gene are MNHEY and SMNVEV (reference sequence). V was pared by 4 bases and J by 3 bases, with 9 bases between. The DNA of the CDR3 is TGTGCCAGCAGTTCCCCCAGTTACACCGGGGAGCTGTTTTTT. It is translated as CASSSPSYTGELFF.

The chain recombines TRBV7-9 with TRBJ1-4; 8 nucleotides align to TRBD1. The ends lost 5 bases at V and 7 bases at J; junction bases unmatched: 6. CDR1 SEHNR and CDR2 FQNEAQ come from the germline V gene (reference sequence). CDR3 size: 14 residues. The CDR3, as DNA: TGTGCCAGCAGCCAGGGGGCGTCCGGTGAAAAACTGTTTTTT. Its protein is CASSQGASGEKLFF.

This clone was recorded a few times. The rearrangement joins TRBV6-2 or TRBV6-3 to TRBJ2-3; the match to TRBD2 covers 10 bases. Germline CDR1 reads MNHEY; CDR2 reads SVGEGT. After removal of 2 bases from V and 4 bases from J, the junction contained 3 bases not matched to a gene. The CDR3 spans 15 residues. CDR3 sequence: CASSYIAGGPDTQYF. The DNA of the CDR3 is TGTGCCAGCAGTTACATAGCGGGAGGCCCAGATACGCAGTATTTT.